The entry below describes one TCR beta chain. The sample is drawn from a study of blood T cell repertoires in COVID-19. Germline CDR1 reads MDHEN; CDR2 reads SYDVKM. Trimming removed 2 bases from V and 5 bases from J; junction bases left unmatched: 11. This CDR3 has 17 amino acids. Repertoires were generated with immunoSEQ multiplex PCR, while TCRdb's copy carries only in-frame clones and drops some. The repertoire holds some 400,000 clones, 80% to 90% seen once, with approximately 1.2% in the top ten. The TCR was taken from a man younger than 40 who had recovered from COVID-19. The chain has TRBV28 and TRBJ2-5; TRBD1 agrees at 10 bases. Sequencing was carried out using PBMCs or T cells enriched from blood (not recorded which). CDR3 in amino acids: CASSLGPRQGASETQYF. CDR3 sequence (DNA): TGTGCCAGCAGTTTAGGCCCCCGACAGGGGGCCAGTGAGACCCAGTACTTC. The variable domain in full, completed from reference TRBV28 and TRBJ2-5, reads DVKVTQSSRYLVKRTGEKVFLECVQDMDHENMFWYRQDPGLGLRLIYFSYDVKMKEKGDIPEGYSVSREKKERFSLILESASTNQTSMYLCASSLGPRQGASETQYFGPGTRLLVL.